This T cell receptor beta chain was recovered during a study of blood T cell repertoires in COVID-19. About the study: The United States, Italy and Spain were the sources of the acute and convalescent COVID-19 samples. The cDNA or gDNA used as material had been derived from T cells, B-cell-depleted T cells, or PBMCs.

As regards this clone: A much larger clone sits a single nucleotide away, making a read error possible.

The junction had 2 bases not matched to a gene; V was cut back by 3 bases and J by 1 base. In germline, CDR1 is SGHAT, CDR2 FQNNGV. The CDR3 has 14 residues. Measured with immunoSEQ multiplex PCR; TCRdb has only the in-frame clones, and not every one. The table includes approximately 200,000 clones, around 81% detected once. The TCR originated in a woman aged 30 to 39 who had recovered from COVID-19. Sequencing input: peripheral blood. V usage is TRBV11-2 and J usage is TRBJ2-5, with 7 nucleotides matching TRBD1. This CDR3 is CASSFGTVQETQYF. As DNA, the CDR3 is TGTGCCAGCAGCTTTGGGACAGTCCAAGAGACCCAGTACTTC.